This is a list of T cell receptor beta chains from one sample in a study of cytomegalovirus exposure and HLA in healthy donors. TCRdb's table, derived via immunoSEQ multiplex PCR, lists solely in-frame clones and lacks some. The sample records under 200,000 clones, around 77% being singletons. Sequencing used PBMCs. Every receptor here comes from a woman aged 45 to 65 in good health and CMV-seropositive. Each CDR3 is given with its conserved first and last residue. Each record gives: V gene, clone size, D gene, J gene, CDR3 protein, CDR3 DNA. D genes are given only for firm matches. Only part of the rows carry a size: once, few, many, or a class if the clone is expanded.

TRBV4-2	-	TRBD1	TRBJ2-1	CASSQHAGTGESNEQFF	TGTGCCAGCAGCCAACACGCCGGGACAGGGGAAAGCAATGAGCAGTTCTTC
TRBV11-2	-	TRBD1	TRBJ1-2	CASSFDRERRGNYGYTF	TGTGCCAGCAGCTTCGACAGGGAAAGACGGGGTAACTATGGCTACACCTTC
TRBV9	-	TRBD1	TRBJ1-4	CASSLVGTGDEKLFF	TGTGCCAGTTCCCTCGTCGGGACAGGGGATGAAAAACTGTTTTTT
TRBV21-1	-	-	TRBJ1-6	CASSQNKTGWDSPLHF	TGTGCCAGCAGCCAGAATAAGACAGGGTGGGATTCACCCCTCCACTTT
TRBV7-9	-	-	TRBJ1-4	CSSRSGSAFNEKLFF	TGTTCCAGCAGGTCGGGGTCAGCCTTTAATGAAAAACTGTTTTTT
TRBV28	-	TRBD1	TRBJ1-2	CASRTPTGLNYGYTF	TGTGCCAGCAGGACTCCGACAGGGTTGAACTATGGCTACACCTTC
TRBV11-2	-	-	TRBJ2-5	CASNRPGLSETQYF	TGTGCCAGCAACCGGCCAGGGCTTTCGGAGACCCAGTACTTC
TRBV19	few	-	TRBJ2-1	CASSFKTRSSYNEQFF	TGTGCCAGTAGTTTTAAGACGAGGAGCTCCTACAATGAGCAGTTCTTC
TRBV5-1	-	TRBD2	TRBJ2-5	CASTPPASGGHETQYF	TGCGCCAGCACCCCCCCGGCTAGCGGGGGGCACGAGACCCAGTACTTC
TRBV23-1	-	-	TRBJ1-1	CASIRLHSEAFF	TGCGCCAGCATTCGACTGCACTCTGAAGCTTTCTTT
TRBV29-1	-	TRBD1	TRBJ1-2	CSVADREANGYTF	TGCAGCGTTGCTGACAGGGAAGCAAATGGCTACACCTTC
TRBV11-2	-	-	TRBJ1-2	CASSLEGDGYTF	TGTGCCAGCAGCTTAGAAGGGGATGGCTACACCTTC